This T cell receptor beta chain came from a study of beta chain features in type 1 diabetes (dated by TCRdb to the late 2010s). Concerning the study at large: Patients and healthy donors did not differ in mean age, gender distribution, total cell number or subset yield. A total of under 120,000,000 sorted cells were examined across all samples, and RNA yield correlated strongly with the number of cells per subset. The study compared the TCRB repertoires of sorted circulating CD4+ T cell subsets in recently diagnosed type 1 diabetes patients with those in matched healthy donors. Regulatory and stem cell-like memory subsets were obtained from only 8 patients and about 8 healthy donors, while naive and central memory subsets were obtained from all 30 or so donors. What the research found in general, with its limitations: HLA sub-analyses involved small numbers of individuals, so any influence of HLA type on TCRB rearrangement remained unresolved. The naive, central memory and regulatory TCRB repertoires appeared to resemble one another more closely among patients than among healthy donors. At VDJ recombination sites, type 1 diabetes patients had fewer insertions and more deleted nucleotides, which implies abnormalities in thymic rearrangement. Shorter templates might have been favored by PCR, but patient and control samples were amplified and corrected together, so both groups would have been affected equally by any skew. In all four CD4+ subsets, TCRB CDR3 length was moderately but significantly shorter in type 1 diabetes patients. Because cDNA rather than genomic DNA was sequenced, highly expressing activated cells could have been over-represented, although no difference in activation and CD3 levels was found between groups.

Each donor gave one peripheral blood draw, averaging roughly 120 mL, which was collected into heparinised tubes. Naive, central memory, regulatory and stem cell-like memory CD4+ T cells were sorted on a BD FACSAria II using a panel including CD45RO, CCR7, CD25, CD127, CD95 and CD27. Every sorted population had a purity above 95%. PBMCs were separated immediately by Lymphoprep density gradient centrifugation and were stained directly, without being cultured. To minimize batch effects, samples were stained and sorted in pairs, one healthy donor with one patient per experiment. Cut back by 3 bases and 2 bases, the V and J ends lie 12 bases apart. CDR3 length: 14 amino acids, cysteine to phenylalanine. Only the CDR3 DNA is retained, 42 bases long and in frame from the first base. The germline V gene encodes CDR1 SGDLS and CDR2 YYNGEE. All of the isolated RNA was reverse transcribed with the High Capacity cDNA Reverse Transcription Kit, so expressed TCRB transcripts were sequenced. Deep immunoSEQ sequencing was performed on naive, central memory and regulatory T cell samples, with an average of roughly 3.5 million total reads per sample. Sorted cells were lysed in RLT buffer, and RNA was extracted using DNase-treated RNeasy Micro or Mini kits according to cell number. To prevent cross-contamination, every cell subset was processed on its own, while patient and healthy donor samples were processed together. TCRB sequences were amplified from cDNA with the immunoSEQ multiplex PCR, producing 87-bp fragments spanning the CDR3 region. Sequencing of the amplicons was performed on the Illumina HiSeq platform. The published analysis was carried out like this. PCR bias was corrected computationally using synthetic template baselines, and reads within Hamming distance 2 were collapsed, with unmergeable singletons discarded. Reads were aligned against IMGT to assign V, D and J genes, CDR3 length and insertions or deletions at six rearrangement sites. Within each subset, clonotype counts were normalized to sorted cell number, after which true diversity and Gini coefficients were computed with the tcR R package. The overlap coefficient, calculated on TCRB nucleotide sequences, was used to quantify repertoire sharing. As a proxy for the pre-selection repertoire, out-of-frame TCRB sequences from naive cells were analyzed. This is the immuneACCESS table as TCRdb keeps it, with only in-frame sequences that have V and J called. A part of the clones is gone; compared with another copy, unresolved V genes explain less than half, and the rest is unexplained. Clone size and the V and J calls come from that table; the DNA yielded D and trimming. The sample table records roughly 240,000 clones; roughly 70% of these occur just once. The ten biggest clones cover around 0.05% of the sample.

A note on this clone: There is no known antigen for this receptor. One base away there is no much larger clone; base qualities are not given.

Sequenced input: naive CD4+ T cells from blood. The sample's cell subset or site label, in plain terms: true naive CD4+ T cells. Rearrangement joined TRBV9 to TRBJ2-7; the D gene cannot be named for sure. This clonotype was sampled from a young man in good health. The sequenced DNA is TGTGCCAGCAGCGCCAGTCCTCGAACCTACGAGCAGTACTTC. Its protein product is CASSASPRTYEQYF.